The clone carrying this T cell receptor (beta chain) was seen a handful of times. Its antigen is not identified. The sample comes from a study of Graves' ophthalmopathy and Graves' hyperthyroidism. Study context: Stable hyperthyroidism meant no progression to ophthalmopathy within 18 months of follow-up. Overall study results and limits: Blood shared most expanded thyroid clonotypes above 0.001 frequency.

RNA transcripts served as template for amplifying TCR beta CDR3 sequences. An opening RT-PCR round employed HTBI primers and preceded a second-round multiplex PCR. MiXCR was run by TCRdb on the multiplex PCR reads, yielding one entry per CDR3 protein. The repertoire holds a few hundred thousand distinct CDR3 sequences, with under 45% as singletons. Clinicians diagnosed using symptoms, serum thyroxine, TRAb, thyroid ultrasound and orbital computed tomography. Trimming took 0 bases from V and 7 from J, leaving 12 bases between them. Germline CDR1 and CDR2: MNHNY and SVGAGI (reference sequence). The CDR3 contains 15 residues.

The sample consisted of peripheral blood or thyroid tissue (not recorded which). The receptor was isolated from an adult man with Graves' hyperthyroidism. This rearrangement joins TRBV6-6 to TRBJ1-4, with D unresolved. DNA for the CDR3: TGTGCCAGCAGTTACTCGCCCAATCCAGGTGAAAAACTGTTTTTT. Its protein is CASSYSPNPGEKLFF.